This T cell receptor (beta chain) is from a study of T cells after yellow fever vaccination. Study observations and caveats: Re-detected after boosting: most primary clones, 96% of CD4 and less than 90% of CD8.

The CDR3 length is 14 residues. Trimming took off 1 base at V and 5 bases at J, with 11 bases between the two ends. From germline, CDR1 is KGHSH and CDR2 LQKENI. In the case of this clonotype: Its antigen is undetermined.

They built TCR cDNA with 5'RACE template switching, a step that put in a universal primer site and UMIs. MiXCR was run by TCRdb on the 5' RACE reads, yielding one entry per CDR3 protein. The sample contains 500,000 to 550,000 distinct CDR3 sequences, 20% to 25% of which appear only once. The rearrangement joins TRBV18 to TRBJ2-5; D is uncertain. This TCR came from a man aged 18 to 35 who received the YFV17D yellow fever vaccine. The source material was PBMCs, sampled 21 days after the first yellow fever vaccination. The CDR3 coding sequence is TGTGCCAGCTCACCACTCACTCTACTCGAGACCCAGTACTTC. Amino acid sequence: CASSPLTLLETQYF.